This is a list of T cell receptor beta chains from one sample in a study of T cells in Graves' hyperthyroidism and ophthalmopathy. TCRdb redid the calling of the multiplex PCR reads with MiXCR, one entry per CDR3 protein. The profile shows hundreds of thousands of distinct CDR3 sequences, roughly 14% of them singletons. The sample was blood. The receptors here all came from a woman aged 40 to 50 with Graves' ophthalmopathy. The CDR3 runs from the conserved cysteine through the conserved F or W. The D gene is left open where the match is weak. Only some rows state a clone size, as once, few, many or a class for expanded clones.

v_call	clone_size	j_call	d_call	cdr3_aa	cdr3_nt
TRBV6-1	many	TRBJ2-7	TRBD1	CATAPGTGGYEQYF	TGTGCCACTGCCCCGGGGACAGGGGGATACGAGCAGTACTTC
TRBV15	many	TRBJ1-3	.	CATSREPAATIYF	TGTGCCACCAGCAGAGAGCCGGCTGCCACCATATATTTT
TRBV7-9	many	TRBJ2-5	.	CASSLRDTGKETQYF	TGTGCCAGCAGCTTAAGGGACACAGGGAAAGAGACCCAGTACTTC
TRBV13	many	TRBJ2-5	.	CASSSVFGRRDQETQYF	TGTGCCAGCAGCTCCGTATTTGGGCGGAGAGATCAAGAGACCCAGTACTTC
TRBV20-1	many	TRBJ2-5	.	CSAREAEQETQYF	TGCAGTGCTAGAGAGGCAGAACAAGAGACCCAGTACTTC
TRBV28	many	TRBJ2-7	.	CASSYLLAGTPGYEQYF	TGTGCCAGCAGCTACCTTTTGGCCGGGACCCCGGGCTACGAGCAGTACTTC
TRBV27	many	TRBJ1-2	.	CASKVNRVGGYTF	TGTGCCAGCAAGGTTAACAGGGTCGGTGGCTACACCTTC
TRBV6-5	many	TRBJ1-1	.	CASSYAPNTEAFF	TGTGCCAGCAGTTATGCGCCGAACACTGAAGCTTTCTTT
TRBV6-2/TRBV6-3	.	TRBJ2-6	.	CASSYSSRGTGANVLTF	TGTGCCAGCAGTTACTCGTCCAGGGGTACGGGGGCCAACGTCCTGACTTTC
TRBV5-1	.	TRBJ1-3	TRBD1	CASSLVPDRTGNTIYF	TGCGCCAGCAGCTTGGTCCCGGACAGGACGGGAAACACCATATATTTT
TRBV7-2	.	TRBJ1-1	.	CASSLLGEEAFF	TGTGCCAGCAGCTTACTTGGGGAGGAAGCTTTCTTT
TRBV10-3	few	TRBJ2-6	.	CAKRDGNSGANVLTF	TGTGCCAAGAGGGACGGAAACTCTGGGGCCAACGTCCTGACTTTC
TRBV7-9	few	TRBJ1-2	.	CASSPGQPNYGYTF	TGTGCCAGCAGCCCAGGACAGCCTAACTATGGCTACACCTTC
TRBV12-3/TRBV12-4	few	TRBJ2-2	.	CASSKGGNTGELFF	TGTGCCAGCAGTAAAGGGGGGAACACCGGGGAGCTGTTTTTT